This is a list of T cell receptor beta chains from one sample in a study of blood T cell repertoires in COVID-19. Measured with immunoSEQ multiplex PCR; TCRdb has only the in-frame clones, and not every one. The sample includes about 480,000 clones, roughly 89% of them seen just once. The sequencing input was peripheral blood. The receptor set was obtained from a man aged 18 to 30 with COVID-19, enrolled during active disease. Both conserved end residues are part of each CDR3. Fields, in order: J gene, D gene, clone size, V gene, CDR3 protein, CDR3 DNA. D genes are given only for firm matches. Size is omitted from some rows. Given values are once, few, many or a class for expanded clones.

TRBJ1-5,.,.,TRBV7-2,CASSAQGFQPQHF,TGTGCCAGCAGCGCGCAGGGGTTTCAGCCCCAGCATTTT
TRBJ2-1,TRBD2,.,TRBV11-2,CASSLGGVPWNEQFF,TGTGCCAGCAGCCTCGGGGGGGTGCCGTGGAATGAGCAGTTCTTC
TRBJ2-5,.,once,TRBV7-2,CASSLNPMAGPPQETQYF,TGTGCCAGCAGCTTAAATCCTATGGCGGGACCCCCTCAAGAGACCCAGTACTTC
TRBJ1-4,.,.,TRBV6-5,CASSQGPATNEKLFF,TGTGCCAGCAGTCAGGGGCCCGCAACTAATGAAAAACTGTTTTTT
TRBJ2-2,TRBD1,.,TRBV27,CASRLDRINTGELFF,TGTGCCAGCAGACTGGACAGGATAAACACCGGGGAGCTGTTTTTT
TRBJ2-1,.,.,TRBV9,CASSVFAASSYNEQFF,TGTGCCAGCAGCGTATTCGCGGCAAGCTCCTACAATGAGCAGTTCTTC
TRBJ2-7,TRBD1,.,TRBV27,CASSTTGTGLIEQYF,TGTGCCAGCAGTACCACCGGGACAGGGTTGATCGAGCAGTACTTC
TRBJ2-2,.,.,TRBV7-9,CASSKPHAEGAGELFF,TGTGCCAGCAGCAAGCCCCACGCGGAGGGCGCCGGGGAGCTGTTTTTT
TRBJ2-7,TRBD2,.,TRBV29-1,CSVEDQLAGGNPSYEQYF,TGCAGCGTTGAAGATCAGCTAGCGGGGGGTAACCCCTCCTACGAGCAGTACTTC
TRBJ1-1,.,.,TRBV6-5,CASSNRNTEAFF,TGTGCCAGCAGCAACAGGAACACTGAAGCTTTCTTT
TRBJ2-3,TRBD1,.,TRBV7-6,CASSPGQGTDTQYF,TGTGCCAGCAGCCCAGGACAGGGAACAGATACGCAGTATTTT
TRBJ1-1,TRBD1,.,TRBV11-2,CASSFGQGANTEAFF,TGTGCCAGCAGCTTTGGACAGGGGGCGAACACTGAAGCTTTCTTT
TRBJ2-2,TRBD2,.,TRBV5-4,CASSLRTLAGVSGELFF,TGTGCCAGCAGCTTGCGCACACTAGCGGGAGTTTCCGGGGAGCTGTTTTTT
TRBJ2-7,.,.,TRBV27,CASSLGQSYEQYF,TGTGCCAGCAGTTTAGGACAGTCCTACGAGCAGTACTTC
TRBJ1-2,.,.,TRBV29-1,CSGRDTGYGYTF,TGCAGCGGTAGGGACACCGGCTATGGCTACACCTTC
TRBJ2-7,TRBD1,once,TRBV5-1,CASSRGQGQYF,TGCGCCAGCAGCCGGGGACAGGGACAGTACTTC
TRBJ1-6,TRBD1,.,TRBV10-2,CASGGQGYSPLHF,TGCGCCAGTGGGGGACAGGGATACTCACCCCTCCACTTT
TRBJ2-1,TRBD2,.,TRBV10-3,CAISESGTSGRSSYNEQFF,TGTGCCATCAGTGAGTCTGGGACTAGCGGGCGGAGCTCCTACAATGAGCAGTTCTTC
TRBJ2-7,.,.,TRBV12-5,CASGLVVSVSYEQYF,TGTGCTAGTGGTTTGGTTGTTAGCGTTTCCTACGAGCAGTACTTC
TRBJ1-5,.,.,TRBV2,CASSKTGNSNQPQHF,TGTGCCAGCAGTAAAACAGGAAATAGCAATCAGCCCCAGCATTTT
TRBJ2-5,TRBD2,once,TRBV11-3,CASSSEGLAGETQYF,TGTGCCAGCAGCTCGGAGGGACTAGCGGGGGAGACCCAGTACTTC
TRBJ2-5,TRBD1,few,TRBV10-1,CASSEQGRETQYF,TGCGCCAGCAGTGAACAGGGGAGAGAGACCCAGTACTTC
TRBJ2-7,TRBD2,.,TRBV29-1,CSVVAGVVYEQYF,TGCAGCGTTGTCGCGGGGGTGGTCTACGAGCAGTACTTC
TRBJ2-7,.,few,TRBV5-6,CASSFLTAYEQYF,TGTGCCAGCAGCTTCCTGACAGCTTACGAGCAGTACTTC
TRBJ1-2,.,.,TRBV4-2,CASSQDLEKGNWYGYTF,TGTGCCAGCAGCCAAGATCTTGAAAAGGGGAATTGGTATGGCTACACCTTC
TRBJ2-7,TRBD1,.,TRBV5-1,CASSLRQGTYEQYF,TGCGCCAGCAGCTTACGACAGGGAACCTACGAGCAGTACTTC
TRBJ2-5,TRBD1,.,TRBV24-1,CATSDSGQGRKTQYF,TGTGCCACCAGTGATTCGGGACAGGGTCGAAAGACCCAGTACTTC
TRBJ1-2,.,.,TRBV29-1,CSVGGVGGTSGYTF,TGCAGCGTTGGTGGGGTCGGGGGAACTTCTGGCTACACCTTC
TRBJ1-5,.,once,TRBV19,CASSPSLGAYQPQHF,TGTGCCAGTAGTCCTAGTCTGGGGGCTTATCAGCCCCAGCATTTT
TRBJ2-5,TRBD2,.,TRBV7-8,CASSFSGRRETQYF,TGTGCCAGCAGCTTTAGCGGGAGAAGAGAGACCCAGTACTTC
TRBJ2-6,.,.,TRBV6-5,CASSYSRVSGANVLTF,TGTGCCAGCAGTTACTCTCGAGTCTCTGGGGCCAACGTCCTGACTTTC
TRBJ2-7,TRBD1,few,TRBV25-1,CASSERQGSSYEQYF,TGTGCCAGCAGTGAACGACAGGGTAGCTCCTACGAGCAGTACTTC
TRBJ2-3,.,.,TRBV11-2,CASSPGGWRGLSTDTQYF,TGTGCCAGCAGCCCAGGTGGATGGCGGGGGCTTAGCACAGATACGCAGTATTTT
TRBJ1-2,TRBD1,.,TRBV19,CASSIRVKGALANYGYTF,TGTGCCAGTAGTATTCGGGTTAAGGGGGCCTTGGCAAACTATGGCTACACCTTC
TRBJ1-3,TRBD1,few,TRBV6-6,CASSYRGPNSGNTIYF,TGTGCCAGCAGTTACAGGGGGCCGAACTCTGGAAACACCATATATTTT
TRBJ2-2,TRBD2,.,TRBV7-7,CASSHEAGESTGELFF,TGTGCTAGCAGCCACGAAGCGGGAGAAAGTACCGGGGAGCTGTTTTTT
TRBJ1-1,.,.,TRBV4-2,CASSQMGADPMNTEAFF,TGTGCCAGCAGCCAAATGGGGGCAGACCCTATGAACACTGAAGCTTTCTTT
TRBJ2-1,.,.,TRBV3-1/TRBV3-2,CASSQGGGRPGGFF,TGTGCCAGCAGCCAAGGTGGTGGTCGACCCGGCGGGTTCTTC
TRBJ1-3,.,few,TRBV11-2,CASSPDRSSGNTIYF,TGTGCCAGCAGCCCCGACAGGAGCTCTGGAAACACCATATATTTT
TRBJ1-5,.,.,TRBV2,CASSLTGRDQPQHF,TGTGCCAGCAGTTTGACAGGACGGGATCAGCCCCAGCATTTT
TRBJ1-2,.,.,TRBV6-1,CASSEGQVLYGYTF,TGTGCCAGCAGTGAAGGGCAAGTCCTCTATGGCTACACCTTC
TRBJ2-1,TRBD2,.,TRBV5-4,CATTSGGPSSYNEQFF,TGTGCCACCACTAGCGGGGGTCCTAGCTCCTACAATGAGCAGTTCTTC
TRBJ1-5,TRBD1,.,TRBV6-5,CASSRDREGQPQHF,TGTGCCAGCAGCAGAGACAGGGAAGGTCAGCCCCAGCATTTT
TRBJ2-5,.,.,TRBV5-1,CASSSGTARQETQYF,TGCGCCAGCAGTTCCGGGACTGCGAGACAAGAGACCCAGTACTTC
TRBJ2-7,.,.,TRBV20-1,CSAGHSLEQYF,TGCAGTGCTGGACACTCCCTCGAGCAGTACTTC
TRBJ1-4,.,.,TRBV4-2,CASSPRHSVGEKLFF,TGTGCCAGCAGCCCGAGGCACTCGGTTGGTGAAAAACTGTTTTTT
TRBJ2-7,TRBD2,.,TRBV6-2/TRBV6-3,CASSYSRLAGDYEQYF,TGTGCCAGCAGTTACTCGCGTCTAGCGGGGGACTACGAGCAGTACTTC
TRBJ2-1,TRBD1,.,TRBV5-6,CASSGTGGPYNEQFF,TGTGCCAGCAGCGGGACAGGGGGTCCCTACAATGAGCAGTTCTTC
TRBJ2-7,TRBD1,.,TRBV7-9,CASSWDRSFSYEQYF,TGTGCCAGCAGTTGGGACAGGTCCTTCTCCTACGAGCAGTACTTC
TRBJ2-5,TRBD2,.,TRBV10-1,CASSESTSGMKTQYF,TGCGCCAGCAGTGAGTCTACTAGCGGGATGAAGACCCAGTACTTC
TRBJ1-5,TRBD1,once,TRBV6-4,CAREGGQGTYSNQPQHF,TGTGCCAGAGAAGGGGGACAGGGGACCTATAGCAATCAGCCCCAGCATTTT
TRBJ1-1,.,.,TRBV30,CAWSEDSGTEAFF,TGTGCCTGGAGCGAAGACAGCGGGACTGAAGCTTTCTTT
TRBJ2-3,TRBD2,.,TRBV7-8,CASSARTGRLAGVADTQYF,TGTGCCAGCAGCGCTCGGACAGGTAGACTAGCGGGAGTGGCAGATACGCAGTATTTT
TRBJ2-1,TRBD2,.,TRBV28,CASLTSGYNEQFF,TGTGCCAGCTTGACTAGCGGGTACAATGAGCAGTTCTTC
TRBJ2-2,.,.,TRBV18,CASSPGQRNPGELFF,TGTGCCAGCTCACCAGGGCAGAGAAACCCCGGGGAGCTGTTTTTT
TRBJ1-5,TRBD1,once,TRBV30,CAWSDTGAQHF,TGTGCCTGGAGTGATACAGGGGCCCAGCATTTT
TRBJ2-3,TRBD2,.,TRBV9,CASSVAGGRTDTQYF,TGTGCCAGCAGCGTAGCGGGGGGACGCACAGATACGCAGTATTTT
TRBJ2-7,.,.,TRBV2,CASRPLTESYEQYF,TGTGCCAGCAGGCCTTTGACAGAAAGCTACGAGCAGTACTTC
TRBJ1-1,.,.,TRBV2,CASRQQQGNTEAFF,TGTGCCAGCAGGCAACAACAGGGGAACACTGAAGCTTTCTTT